Below are 15 T cell receptor beta chains sequenced from a single sample in a study of blood T cell repertoires in COVID-19. Method: immunoSEQ multiplex PCR; TCRdb's copy keeps in-frame clones and lacks some. The sample lists 270,000 or so clones; approximately 87% were seen once. Source material: peripheral blood. Receptors originate from a young woman with COVID-19, enrolled during active disease.

V is TRBV6-5 and J is TRBJ1-2, with unresolved D. The CDR3 is made up of 12 amino acids. V gave up 7 bases and J gave up 1 base, with 7 bases separating them. Germline assignment: CDR1 MNHEY and CDR2 SVGAGI. The CDR3 protein is CASTTDNYGYTF. The CDR3, as DNA: TGTGCCAGCACGACTGATAACTATGGCTACACCTTC.

The rearrangement uses TRBV3-1 (or the pseudogene TRBV3-2) and TRBJ2-3; no clear D. This CDR3 has 15 residues. The germline V gene encodes CDR1 LGHDT and CDR2 YNNKEL (reference sequence). Trimming removed 0 bases from V and 0 bases from J, with 7 bases in between. CDR3: CASSQDMSSTDTQYF. The DNA for the CDR3 is TGTGCCAGCAGCCAAGATATGAGCAGCACAGATACGCAGTATTTT.

This chain's CDR3 is CASASIGGGRNEQFF. The CDR3 DNA sequence: TGTGCCAGCGCCTCTATCGGGGGGGGCAGGAATGAGCAGTTCTTC. The V gene is TRBV27, the J gene TRBJ2-1, with 8 nucleotides matching TRBD2. From germline, CDR1 is MNHEY and CDR2 SMNVEV (reference sequence). This CDR3 has 15 amino acids. Losses at the gene ends were 8 bases for V and 7 bases for J; bases not matched to a gene: 13.

In this sample, this clone turned up a few times. This chain joins TRBV6-5 and TRBJ2-2; D ambiguous. V lost 1 base, J lost 4 bases, and 10 bases lay in between. Germline V gene data show CDR1 as MNHEY and CDR2 as SVGAGI. This CDR3 contains 15 residues. The CDR3 DNA is TGTGCCAGCAGTTACTTTATTGGGCTCACCGGGGAGCTGTTTTTT. The encoded protein is CASSYFIGLTGELFF.

The genes are TRBV5-1 and TRBJ1-1; the match to TRBD1 covers 11 bases. The junction had 11 bases not matched to a gene; V was cut back by 0 bases and J by 4 bases. The CDR3 consists of 18 residues. Germline V gene data show CDR1 as SGHRS and CDR2 as YFSETQ. CDR3 sequence (DNA): TGCGCCAGCAGCTTGGGGGACAGGGGGACGTATGAAGGCACTGAAGCTTTCTTT. Amino acid sequence: CASSLGDRGTYEGTEAFF.

The chain couples TRBV27 to TRBJ1-6, with D perhaps TRBD1 (6 bases). The length of the CDR3 is 15 residues. Germline V CDR1 and CDR2: MNHEY, SMNVEV (reference sequence). V was cut by 1 base and J by 5 bases, with 9 bases left in between. The CDR3 here is CASSLWTANNSPLHF. CDR3 DNA sequence: TGTGCCAGCAGTTTATGGACAGCGAATAATTCACCCCTCCACTTT.

The chain carries TRBV27 and TRBJ2-7, with D hard to call. V gave up 5 bases and J gave up 1 base, with 9 bases separating them. The germline CDR1 and CDR2 sequences are MNHEY and SMNVEV (reference sequence). This CDR3 is 13 amino acids long. CDR3 sequence (DNA): TGTGCCAGCAGTCTGCATGAGTCCTACGAGCAGTACTTC. Translation: CASSLHESYEQYF.

The CDR3 bases are TGTGCCAGCAGCCTATTCCTGACTAGCGCAGATACGCAGTATTTT. Its protein is CASSLFLTSADTQYF. This chain connects TRBV6-2 or TRBV6-3 to TRBJ2-3, with 8 bases identical to TRBD2. The length of the CDR3 is 15 residues. The V gene end was trimmed by 6 bases and the J gene end by 4 bases; junction bases not matched to a gene: 9. Per germline, CDR1 MNHEY and CDR2 SVGEGT.

This chain links TRBV7-2 with TRBJ2-7; D is unresolved. V was trimmed by 3 bases and J by 4 bases, leaving 7 bases between them. The length of the CDR3 is 12 residues. Per the germline V gene, CDR1 is SGHTA and CDR2 is FQGNSA. The CDR3 is CASSFQYYEQYF. The CDR3 nucleotides read TGTGCCAGCAGCTTTCAGTATTACGAGCAGTACTTC.

The chain has TRBV24-1 and TRBJ2-5, with 11 positions matching TRBD2. The CDR3 runs to 17 residues. The ends lost 2 bases at V and 2 bases at J; junction bases unmatched: 6. The germline V gene encodes CDR1 KGHDR and CDR2 SFDVKD. DNA of the CDR3: TGTGCCACCAGTGATTCCGGGACTAGCGGCCAACAAGAGACCCAGTACTTC. The encoded protein is CATSDSGTSGQQETQYF.

This sequence joins TRBV2 and TRBJ2-7; 7 bases align to TRBD2. V lost 6 bases and J lost 4; bases outside the gene matches: 15. The CDR3 length is 16 residues. Germline V lookup: CDR1 SNHLY, CDR2 FYNNEI. Written as DNA, the CDR3 is TGTGCCAGCAGCGACCTGGGCGGGGGAACCTATTACGAGCAGTACTTC. Encoded protein: CASSDLGGGTYYEQYF.

The chain recombines TRBV27 with TRBJ1-5, with D hard to call. From germline, CDR1 is MNHEY and CDR2 SMNVEV (reference sequence). V gave up 8 bases and J gave up 0 bases, with 11 bases separating them. This CDR3 has 14 amino acids. CDR3 DNA: TGTGCCAGCGCCAACAGAAATAGCAATCAGCCCCAGCATTTT. Protein: CASANRNSNQPQHF.

This clone has a handful of counts. The chain combines TRBV7-9 with TRBJ2-3, with D possibly being TRBD2 (6 bases). Trimming pared 5 bases from V and 2 bases from J, leaving 14 bases between. Germline V gene lookup returns CDR1 SEHNR and CDR2 FQNEAQ (reference sequence). The CDR3 has 15 amino acids. This chain's CDR3 is CASSDTRDFTDTQYF. CDR3 nucleotides: TGTGCCAGCAGCGATACTCGGGACTTCACAGATACGCAGTATTTT. The full variable domain, completed using reference TRBV7-9 and TRBJ2-3, is DTGVSQNPRHKITKRGQNVTFRCDPISEHNRLYWYRQTLGQGPEFLTYFQNEAQLEKSRLLSDRFSAERPKGSFSTLEIQRTEQGDSAMYLCASSDTRDFTDTQYFGPGTRLTVL.

The gene calls are TRBV27 and TRBJ1-4; TRBD1 agrees at 9 bases. Trimming took 0 bases from V and 5 from J; bases not matched to a gene: 4. The V gene's germline CDR1 is MNHEY and CDR2 SMNVEV (reference sequence). CDR3 length: 16 amino acids. The DNA for the CDR3 is TGTGCCAGCAGTTTATCCTGGGACAGGGTCAATGAAAAACTGTTTTTT. The encoded protein is CASSLSWDRVNEKLFF.

The table lists this clone with a few counts. V is TRBV6-4 and J is TRBJ1-6; 11 bases are shared with TRBD1. Germline lookup yields CDR1 MRHNA and CDR2 SNTAGT. The CDR3 consists of 16 residues. Unmatched junction bases numbered 0, after V lost 0 bases and J lost 5 bases. The CDR3 bases are TGTGCCAGCAGTGACTCGGGACAGGGGGATAATTCACCCCTCCACTTT. This sequence encodes CASSDSGQGDNSPLHF.